A selection of T cell receptor beta chains follows, all from one sample in a study of cytomegalovirus exposure and HLA in healthy donors. Sequenced by immunoSEQ multiplex PCR; TCRdb stores in-frame clones only, minus some. This sample has 30,000 to 45,000 clones, with roughly 85% found just once. The sample comprised PBMCs. Source of these receptors: a woman aged 40 to 50 in good health and CMV-seropositive. Each CDR3 is given with its conserved first and last residue. A D gene is named only where the DNA matches it firmly. The size of a clone is reported for some rows only, either as once, few or many, or as a class for expanded clones.

-,TRBV10-3,TRBJ1-1,TRBD1,TGTGCCATCAGTGAGTCCAGACAGGGGGTGGAAGCTTTCTTT,CAISESRQGVEAFF
once,TRBV5-4,TRBJ2-7,TRBD2,TGTGCCAGCAGCTTGGGTCGGGCGGGGGGCTACGAGCAGTACTTC,CASSLGRAGGYEQYF
-,TRBV7-2,TRBJ2-7,TRBD1,TGTGCCAGCAGCTCGACAGGGGGCTCCTACGAGCAGTACTTC,CASSSTGGSYEQYF
few,TRBV25-1,TRBJ1-3,TRBD1,TGTGCCAGCATGGACAGGGCCCCCTCTGGAAACACCATATATTTT,CASMDRAPSGNTIYF
-,TRBV14,TRBJ2-2,-,TGTGCCAGCAGCCAAGATCTCGGGGGGGAGCTGTTTTTT,CASSQDLGGELFF
-,TRBV11-2,TRBJ2-5,-,TGTGCCAGCAGCTCAGGGTCGATAATGGAGACCCAGTACTTC,CASSSGSIMETQYF
-,TRBV4-3,TRBJ2-1,TRBD1,TGCGCCAGCAGCCTTACGGGACAGCCTTGGAATGAGCAGTTCTTC,CASSLTGQPWNEQFF
-,TRBV5-4,TRBJ2-1,-,TGTGCCAGCAGCTCGGACGGCGGGGTAACCAATGAGCAGTTCTTC,CASSSDGGVTNEQFF
-,TRBV30,TRBJ2-1,TRBD1,TGTGCCTGGTCCCGCGACAGGGAAGGGCAGTTCTTC,CAWSRDREGQFF
-,TRBV27,TRBJ2-5,-,TGTGCCAGCAGTCCCCCTCTTGCGGGTGTTGGGACCCAGTACTTC,CASSPPLAGVGTQYF
-,TRBV7-2,TRBJ2-5,TRBD1,TGTGCCAGCAGCTTATCTACGGGACAGGCAGAAGAGACCCAGTACTTC,CASSLSTGQAEETQYF
-,TRBV7-9,TRBJ1-1,-,TGTGCCAGCAGCTTAGAAGGGGACACTGAAGCTTTCTTT,CASSLEGDTEAFF
-,TRBV7-9,TRBJ2-7,TRBD1,TGTGCCAGCAGCTTAGTAAGGACAGGGAGCGAGCAGTACTTC,CASSLVRTGSEQYF
-,TRBV6-6,TRBJ2-5,-,-,CASRFGLGAMYF
-,TRBV30,TRBJ1-1,-,TGTGCCTGGAGTTTTTCTCTTCGGACAAGACACACTGAAGCTTTCTTT,CAWSFSLRTRHTEAFF
-,TRBV5-1,TRBJ2-5,-,TGCGCCAGCAGCTTGGGTGCATTTGCCGGGGAAGAGACCCAGTACTTC,CASSLGAFAGEETQYF
-,TRBV5-1,TRBJ2-2,TRBD2,TGCGCCAGCAGCATCGGACTAGCGGGGAGCACCGGGGAGCTGTTTTTT,CASSIGLAGSTGELFF
few,TRBV5-5,TRBJ1-3,TRBD1,TGTGCCAGCAGCCGGGTCGAGACAGGGACCTCTGGAAACACCATATATTTT,CASSRVETGTSGNTIYF
few,TRBV4-3,TRBJ1-2,-,TGCGCCAGCAGCCAAGATGGAGGGAGCTATGGCTACACCTTC,CASSQDGGSYGYTF
-,TRBV12-5,TRBJ2-2,-,TGTGCTAGTGGTCCGGGATTGAACACCGGGGAGCTGTTTTTT,CASGPGLNTGELFF
-,TRBV9,TRBJ2-7,-,TGTGCCAGCAGCGTAGGACCCAGGGACGAGCAGTACTTC,CASSVGPRDEQYF
-,TRBV18,TRBJ1-2,-,TGTGCCAGCTCACCTTATTACTTTGAGGGATCTGGCTACACCTTC,CASSPYYFEGSGYTF
-,TRBV25-1,TRBJ1-2,TRBD1,TGTGCCAGCAGTGAATATGGGGACAGCCCTTATACCTTC,CASSEYGDSPYTF
-,TRBV5-1,TRBJ2-1,TRBD2,TGCGCCAGCAGCTTGGAACTAGCGGGGGGTGGCAATGAGCAGTTCTTC,CASSLELAGGGNEQFF
-,TRBV6-5,TRBJ1-1,TRBD1,TGTGCCAGCACCATGGACAGGGTGAACACTGAAGCTTTCTTT,CASTMDRVNTEAFF
-,TRBV19,TRBJ1-2,TRBD1,TGTGCCAGCCGCGGACAGGGAAACTATGGCTACACCTTC,CASRGQGNYGYTF
-,TRBV19,TRBJ2-7,TRBD1,TGTGCCAGTAGTATGGGGACAGGACCCTACGAGCAGTACTTC,CASSMGTGPYEQYF
-,TRBV2,TRBJ1-2,-,TGTGCCAGCAGCCGGGATCTGGCAGCTGGCTACACCTTC,CASSRDLAAGYTF